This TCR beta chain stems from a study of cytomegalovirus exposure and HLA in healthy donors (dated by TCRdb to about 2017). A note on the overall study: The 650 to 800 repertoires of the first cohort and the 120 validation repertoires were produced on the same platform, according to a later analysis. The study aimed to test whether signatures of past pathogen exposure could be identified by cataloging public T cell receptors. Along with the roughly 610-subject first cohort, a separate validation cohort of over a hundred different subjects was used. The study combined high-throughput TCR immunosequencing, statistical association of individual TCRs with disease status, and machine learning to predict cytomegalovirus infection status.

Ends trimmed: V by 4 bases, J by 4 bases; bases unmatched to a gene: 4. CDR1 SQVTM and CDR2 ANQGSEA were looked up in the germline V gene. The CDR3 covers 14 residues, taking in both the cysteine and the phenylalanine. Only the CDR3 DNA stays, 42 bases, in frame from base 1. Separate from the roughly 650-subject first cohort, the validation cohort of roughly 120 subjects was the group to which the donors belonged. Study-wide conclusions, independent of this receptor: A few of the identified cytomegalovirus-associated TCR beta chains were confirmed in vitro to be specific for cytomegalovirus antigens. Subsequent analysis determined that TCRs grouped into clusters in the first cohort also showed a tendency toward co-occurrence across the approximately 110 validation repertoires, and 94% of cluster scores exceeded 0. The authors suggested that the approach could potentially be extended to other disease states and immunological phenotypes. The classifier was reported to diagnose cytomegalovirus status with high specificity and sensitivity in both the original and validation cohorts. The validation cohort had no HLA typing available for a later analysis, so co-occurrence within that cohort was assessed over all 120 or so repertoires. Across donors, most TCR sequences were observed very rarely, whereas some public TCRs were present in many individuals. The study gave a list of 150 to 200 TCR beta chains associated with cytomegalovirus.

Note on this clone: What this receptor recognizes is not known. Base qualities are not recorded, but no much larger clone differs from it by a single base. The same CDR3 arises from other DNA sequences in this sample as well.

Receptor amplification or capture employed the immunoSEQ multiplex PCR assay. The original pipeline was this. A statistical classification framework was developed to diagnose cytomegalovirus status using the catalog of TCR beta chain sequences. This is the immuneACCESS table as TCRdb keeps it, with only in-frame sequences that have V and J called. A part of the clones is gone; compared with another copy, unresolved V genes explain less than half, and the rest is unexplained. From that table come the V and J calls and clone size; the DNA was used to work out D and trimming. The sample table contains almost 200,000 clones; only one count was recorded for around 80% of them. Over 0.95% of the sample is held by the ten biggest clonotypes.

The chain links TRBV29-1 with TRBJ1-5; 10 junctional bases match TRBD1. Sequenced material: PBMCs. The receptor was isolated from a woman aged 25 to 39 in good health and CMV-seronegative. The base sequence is TGCAGCGTTGCTGGACAGGGGGGGAATCAGCCCCAGCATTTT. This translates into CSVAGQGGNQPQHF. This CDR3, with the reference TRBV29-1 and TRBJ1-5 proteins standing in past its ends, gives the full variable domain SAVISQKPSRDICQRGTSLTIQCQVDSQVTMMFWYRQQPGQSLTLIATANQGSEATYESGFVIDKFPISRPNLTFSTLTVSNMSPEDSSIYLCSVAGQGGNQPQHFGDGTRLSIL.